This T cell receptor (beta chain) was observed in a study of T cells after yellow fever vaccination. TCRdb called the 5' RACE reads again in MiXCR, with one record for every CDR3 protein. The table has hundreds of thousands of distinct CDR3 sequences, over 15% seen once; the top ten hold around 15%. The study's findings and limits: A large majority of primary-vaccination clones showed up again after the booster (roughly 95% CD4, about 87% CD8). Clonotype sharing between CD4 and CD8 compartments was small.

Germline values: CDR1 KGHDR, CDR2 SFDVKD. Trimming cost V 9 bases and J 6 bases; bases outside gene matches: 5. CDR3 length: 12 amino acids. This clonotype appeared a few times. The antigen is unknown. This sequence joins TRBV24-1 and TRBJ2-7; 9 nucleotides agree with TRBD1. The sequence came from a man aged 30 to 39 who received the YFV17D yellow fever vaccine. The source material was PBMCs, sampled 15 days after the yellow fever booster vaccination. CDR3 protein: CATGDREGEQYF. The CDR3 DNA is TGTGCCACCGGGGACAGGGAAGGCGAGCAGTACTTC.